The sequence of this T cell receptor (beta chain) was determined in a study of CD8 T cells in ankylosing spondylitis. Notes on the study in general: Disease-linked clones were reportedly significantly enriched in matched ankylosing spondylitis synovial fluid. As for the disease-linked clones, they showed a CD8+ phenotype and occurred at relatively low frequencies in peripheral blood.

This clonotype has just a few counts. As yet, its antigen is unknown. Between the trimmed V and J ends, which lost 4 bases and 3 bases, there was a span of 16 bases. Germline CDR1 reads SGHAT; CDR2 reads FQNNGV. There are 15 residues in the CDR3. TCRdb recomputed calls from the 5' RACE reads with MiXCR, one row per CDR3 protein. The sample lists about 240,000 distinct CDR3 sequences; about 11% were seen once. The receptor was isolated from a male donor with ankylosing spondylitis or in good health (not recorded which). The rearrangement links TRBV11-2 to TRBJ2-7; unclear D gene. Sequencing input: blood, either unsorted or a sorted T cell fraction (not recorded which). The CDR3 here is CASSSNLGPYYEQYF. The DNA of the CDR3 is TGTGCCAGCAGCTCCAATCTCGGACCCTACTACGAGCAGTACTTC.